Below are 30 T cell receptor beta chains sequenced from a single sample in a study of T cell repertoires in cytomegalovirus infection. One entry per CDR3 protein, called by TCRdb with MiXCR from the reads. This table holds 200,000 to 300,000 distinct CDR3 sequences, roughly an eighth found once. Sequencing was performed on PBMCs. These receptors originate from a human donor in good health (CMV status not recorded). Some clones in this sample may be carry-over from other donors' samples.

The V call is TRBV7-6, the J call TRBJ2-7, with TRBD1 as a possible D gene (7 bases). The ends were cut back, 5 bases at V and 3 bases at J, with 17 bases in the middle. The CDR3 contains 15 residues. CDR1 and CDR2 from the germline V gene are SGHVS and FNYEAQ. CDR3 DNA: TGTGCCAGCAGCCCTCGGGGGACAGTGATCTACGAGCAGTACTTC. This gives the protein CASSPRGTVIYEQYF.

Comment on this clonotype: This may arise from a read error, as a much more abundant clone is one base away. The gene calls are TRBV6-6 and TRBJ1-4; 12 nucleotides line up with TRBD1. There are 14 residues in the CDR3. Germline CDR1 MNHNY, CDR2 SVGAGI (reference sequence). CDR3 in amino acids: CANSRDRGREKLFF. The CDR3 bases are TGTGCCAACAGTCGGGACAGGGGGCGCGAAAAACTGTTTTTT.

This clonotype was counted only a few times. The genes are TRBV10-2 and TRBJ2-7, with D unresolved. V dropped 7 bases and J dropped 2 bases, with 9 bases sitting between them. CDR3 length: 12 amino acids. Germline V lookup: CDR1 WSHSY, CDR2 SAAADI. CDR3 sequence reads: CASTPGPYEQYF. Here the CDR3 DNA reads TGCGCCAGCACCCCGGGCCCCTACGAGCAGTACTTC.

V usage is TRBV5-4 and J usage is TRBJ2-1; D not resolved. This CDR3 is built from 16 residues. In germline, CDR1 is SGHNT, CDR2 YYREEE (reference sequence). Deletions cut 2 bases from V and 7 bases from J, with 19 bases between. The CDR3: CASSLKSSAIRNEQFF. The CDR3 DNA reads as TGTGCCAGCAGCTTAAAAAGTTCAGCAATCAGGAATGAGCAGTTCTTC.

In its sample, this clonotype was seen many times. The V and J genes are TRBV10-3 and TRBJ1-2, with no clear D. Germline V gene data show CDR1 as ENHRY and CDR2 as SYGVKD. Trimming left V 3 bases short and J 3 bases short, with 8 bases between. The CDR3 spans 13 residues. The CDR3: CAISDEEDYGYTF. The CDR3 nucleotides read TGTGCCATCAGTGATGAGGAGGACTATGGCTACACCTTC.

This clonotype came up a few times. The V and J genes are TRBV28 and TRBJ2-7, with no clear D. The CDR3 has 12 residues. Germline V lookup: CDR1 MDHEN, CDR2 SYDVKM. Trimming removed 7 bases from V and 0 bases from J, with 7 bases in between. The CDR3 sequence: CASNTLSYEQYF. The CDR3, as DNA: TGTGCCAGCAATACACTCTCCTACGAGCAGTACTTC.

This clonotype showed up many times. The chain recombines TRBV7-2 with TRBJ1-5, with a tentative D call TRBD1 (5 bases). The CDR3 is 13 residues long. Germline loops: CDR1 SGHTA, CDR2 FQGNSA. V lost 3 bases to trimming and J lost 6 bases, with 9 bases between them. The DNA for the CDR3 is TGTGCCAGCAGCTTGGGACGGGTTCAGCCCCAGCATTTT. This codes for CASSLGRVQPQHF.

This clonotype occurred a few times. The chain employs TRBV12-3 or TRBV12-4 and TRBJ2-6, with 8 bases lining up with TRBD2. With 8 bases clipped from V and 4 bases from J, the junction kept 13 bases outside the gene matches. The CDR3 covers 17 residues. The CDR3 DNA reads as TGTGCCAGCTGCCACCGGCTCGGGGGGGGCGGGGCCAACGTCCTGACTTTC. Translation gives CASCHRLGGGGANVLTF.

This clonotype has ten or more counts. V and J are TRBV6-1 and TRBJ1-2; 9 bases are a match to TRBD1. The germline V gene has CDR1 MNHNS and CDR2 SASEGT. J gave up 4 bases and V 5 bases, and 5 bases lay outside the gene matches. The CDR3 has 14 residues. CDR3 region: CASSSDRGIYGYTF. Here the CDR3 DNA reads TGTGCCAGCAGTTCGGACAGGGGAATCTATGGCTACACCTTC.

This clonotype was seen repeatedly, ten times or more. This rearrangement joins TRBV7-2 to TRBJ2-3; D not resolved. The ends were cut back, 4 bases at V and 5 bases at J, with 4 bases in the middle. The CDR3 loop spans 11 amino acids. Looked up from germline, CDR1 is SGHTA and CDR2 is FQGNSA. The CDR3 region is CASSYLDTQYF. For the CDR3, the DNA is TGTGCCAGCAGCTATTTAGATACGCAGTATTTT.

This clonotype was seen at least ten times. At one end, the junction sequence differs from germline, possibly due to a read error. The V gene is TRBV7-7, the J gene TRBJ2-1; TRBD1 matches at 9 bases. CDR3 length equals 17 residues. CDR1 SSHAT and CDR2 FNYEAQ come from the germline V gene (reference sequence). CDR3 nucleotides: TGTGCTAGCAGCCCCGAACCCGGGACAGGGAACTACAATGAGCAGTTCTTC. This codes for CASSPEPGTGNYNEQFF.

The rearrangement links TRBV7-6 to TRBJ2-7; no clear D gene. The CDR3 runs 13 residues. Germline V gene sequence: CDR1 SGHVS, CDR2 FNYEAQ. Trimming left V 5 bases short and J 0 bases short, with 8 bases between. CDR3: CASSPTPSYEQYF. DNA for the CDR3: TGTGCCAGCAGCCCAACACCCTCCTACGAGCAGTACTTC. Filled out from reference TRBV7-6 and TRBJ2-7, the complete variable domain reads GAGVSQSPRYKVTKRGQDVALRCDPISGHVSLYWYRQALGQGPEFLTYFNYEAQQDKSGLPNDRFSAERPEGSISTLTIQRTEQRDSAMYRCASSPTPSYEQYFGPGTRLTVT.

This clonotype was seen repeatedly, ten times or more. The chain is built from TRBV28 and TRBJ1-5; D possibly corresponds to TRBD1 (6 bases). V was shortened by 4 bases and J by 2 bases, with 15 bases between the two germline ends. This CDR3 contains 16 residues. Germline V lookup: CDR1 MDHEN, CDR2 SYDVKM. The CDR3 DNA sequence: TGTGCCAGCAGTTACCCGACAGGCAGGGGCAATCAGCCCCAGCATTTT. Amino acid sequence: CASSYPTGRGNQPQHF.

The rearrangement links TRBV28 to TRBJ1-2, with TRBD1 as a possible D gene (5 bases). CDR1 is MDHEN and CDR2 is SYDVKM in the germline V gene. The CDR3 length is 13 residues. The V end lost 3 bases, the J end lost 4 bases, and 9 bases lay between the germline ends. The chain's CDR3 is CASSLWGLYGYTF. CDR3 DNA: TGTGCCAGCAGTTTGTGGGGCCTCTATGGCTACACCTTC.

The table lists this clonotype with many counts. The chain employs TRBV7-8 and TRBJ2-1; 14 nucleotides agree with TRBD2. Germline CDR1 is SGHVS and CDR2 is FQNEAQ. J gave up 9 bases and V 5 bases, and 12 bases lay outside the gene matches. The CDR3 is 17 amino acids. The CDR3 protein is CASSIPPGLAGVLEQFF. CDR3 sequence (DNA): TGTGCCAGCAGCATCCCCCCGGGACTAGCGGGAGTACTTGAGCAGTTCTTC.

The rearrangement joins TRBV19 to TRBJ2-5, with unresolved D. V dropped 5 bases and J dropped 3 bases, with 10 bases sitting between them. The germline CDR1 and CDR2 sequences are LNHDA and SQIVND (reference sequence). The CDR3 extends over 13 amino acids. The CDR3 DNA reads TGTGCCAGTAGTGTCCTAGAGGAAGAGACCCAGTACTTC. This codes for CASSVLEEETQYF. Looking up the rest from reference TRBV19 and TRBJ2-5 gives the full variable domain: DGGITQSPKYLFRKEGQNVTLSCEQNLNHDAMYWYRQDPGQGLRLIYYSQIVNDFQKGDIAEGYSVSREKKESFPLTVTSAQKNPTAFYLCASSVLEEETQYFGPGTRLLVL.

The table lists this clonotype with a few counts. The chain combines TRBV28 with TRBJ1-3; 10 nucleotides match TRBD1. The trim removed 6 bases at V and 2 bases at J, leaving 1 base unmatched. This CDR3 spans 14 amino acids. The germline V gene has CDR1 MDHEN and CDR2 SYDVKM. The CDR3 spells CASSGTGAGNTIYF. In nucleotides, the CDR3 is TGTGCCAGCAGCGGGACAGGGGCTGGAAACACCATATATTTT.

This chain connects TRBV4-1 to TRBJ1-2; D ambiguous. The CDR3 contains 14 residues. Germline V gene lookup returns CDR1 MGHRA and CDR2 YSYEKL. Trimming left V 4 bases short and J 4 bases short, with 13 bases between. CDR3 in DNA: TGCGCCAGCAGCCCCCCGGGGAGGACCTATGGCTACACCTTC. This codes for CASSPPGRTYGYTF.

V and J are TRBV28 and TRBJ2-2, with TRBD2 matching 7 bases. Trimming at V came to 6 bases and at J to 4 bases, leaving 8 bases not matched to a gene. The CDR3 loop spans 15 amino acids. Germline lookup yields CDR1 MDHEN and CDR2 SYDVKM. The CDR3 region is CASSRGGSGTGELFF. CDR3 coding DNA: TGTGCCAGCAGCCGGGGCGGGAGCGGCACCGGGGAGCTGTTTTTT.

This clonotype was seen more than once but under ten times. In DNA, the CDR3 is TGCGCCAGCAGCTTGCGGGACAGAGCCCACTACGACTATGGCTACACCTTC. It codes for CASSLRDRAHYDYGYTF. The chain is built from TRBV5-1 and TRBJ1-2; 7 nucleotides line up with TRBD1. Trimming took 1 base from V and 3 from J; bases not matched to a gene: 12. Germline values: CDR1 SGHRS, CDR2 YFSETQ. This CDR3 comprises 17 residues. The whole variable domain, filled in from reference TRBV5-1 and TRBJ1-2, reads KAGVTQTPRYLIKTRGQQVTLSCSPISGHRSVSWYQQTPGQGLQFLFEYFSETQRNKGNFPGRFSGRQFSNSRSEMNVSTLELGDSALYLCASSLRDRAHYDYGYTFGSGTRLTVV.

This clonotype showed up just a few times. This sequence joins TRBV28 and TRBJ2-7, with 13 bases lining up with TRBD2. The V and J ends lost 5 bases and 6 bases, in that order; junction bases with no gene match: 4. The germline V gene has CDR1 MDHEN and CDR2 SYDVKM. This CDR3 region has 14 residues. The CDR3 protein is CASSDTSGRGEQYF. CDR3 sequence (DNA): TGTGCCAGCAGTGATACTAGCGGGAGGGGCGAGCAGTACTTC.

This clonotype showed up many times. The chain uses TRBV7-2 and TRBJ2-7, with D possibly being TRBD1 (6 bases). CDR1 is SGHTA, CDR2 FQGNSA, per germline. The CDR3 contains 12 residues. V lost 1 base and J 7 bases, leaving 8 bases between the germline ends. The CDR3 DNA is TGTGCCAGCAGCTTAGTGGGGACAGAGCAGTACTTC. It yields the protein CASSLVGTEQYF.

This clonotype was recorded a few times. The gene calls are TRBV20-1 and TRBJ2-7, with D tentatively TRBD1 (6 bases). Germline V gene sequence: CDR1 DFQATT, CDR2 SNEGSKA (reference sequence). The CDR3 runs 13 residues. Trimming left V 3 bases short and J 4 bases short, with 13 bases between. The CDR3 loop reads CSARGAEKYEQYF. CDR3 nucleotide sequence: TGCAGTGCTAGGGGGGCAGAGAAATACGAGCAGTACTTC.

V usage is TRBV6-2 or TRBV6-3 and J usage is TRBJ1-2; D may be TRBD1 (5 bases). The CDR3 spans 13 residues. The germline CDR1 and CDR2 sequences are MNHEY and SVGEGT. Trimming took 8 bases from V and 3 from J, leaving 13 bases between them. The CDR3 sequence: CASGDPTDYGYTF. CDR3 bases: TGTGCCAGCGGGGACCCGACAGACTATGGCTACACCTTC.

V and J are TRBV7-6 and TRBJ2-7; no clear D gene. The CDR3 consists of 13 residues. Germline V gives CDR1 SGHVS, CDR2 FNYEAQ. Trimming stripped 0 bases from V and 4 bases from J, with 7 bases between. The CDR3 DNA reads as TGTGCCAGCAGCTTAGCAACAACTTACGAGCAGTACTTC. This codes for CASSLATTYEQYF.

The chain has TRBV12-3 or TRBV12-4 and TRBJ2-7; 8 nucleotides agree with TRBD1. Trimming at V came to 6 bases and at J to 8 bases, leaving 9 bases not matched to a gene. The CDR3 runs 13 residues. The CDR3: CASSISGGAKQYF. In DNA, the CDR3 is TGTGCCAGCAGCATCTCAGGGGGCGCGAAGCAGTACTTC.

This sequence joins TRBV7-9 and TRBJ1-2; 8 bases map to TRBD1. Looked up from germline, CDR1 is SEHNR and CDR2 is FQNEAQ (reference sequence). Trimming took 5 bases from V and 8 from J; bases not matched to a gene: 7. This CDR3 contains 13 residues. The CDR3 loop is CASSPQGARGYTF. CDR3 sequence (DNA): TGTGCCAGCAGCCCTCAGGGGGCACGAGGCTACACCTTC.

This clonotype was recorded many times. The rearrangement links TRBV12-3 or TRBV12-4 to TRBJ1-4; D not resolved. The CDR3 covers 11 residues. Trimming shortened V by 6 bases and J by 7 bases, and 6 bases separated the two germline ends. Here the CDR3 DNA reads TGTGCCAGCAGCCGGGCTGAAAAACTGTTTTTT. This codes for CASSRAEKLFF.

V usage is TRBV6-4 and J usage is TRBJ2-2, with D perhaps being TRBD1 or TRBD2 (5 bases each). V was clipped by 7 bases and J by 3 bases, with 15 bases between them. Germline V gene sequence: CDR1 MRHNA, CDR2 SNTAGT. CDR3 length: 15 amino acids. This CDR3 reads CASTEGMVDTGELFF. DNA of the CDR3: TGTGCCAGCACTGAGGGGATGGTGGACACCGGGGAGCTGTTTTTT.

This clonotype was seen a handful of times. The chain has TRBV29-1 and TRBJ1-1, with D uncertain. Germline V gene lookup returns CDR1 SQVTM and CDR2 ANQGSEA. V was trimmed by 3 bases and J by 6 bases, leaving 8 bases between them. This CDR3 region has 11 residues. Here the CDR3 reads CSVDGRAEAFF. DNA for the CDR3: TGCAGCGTTGATGGCCGGGCTGAAGCTTTCTTT.